The rows below give T cell receptor beta chains drawn from one sample of a study of cytomegalovirus exposure and HLA in healthy donors. Sequencing was performed with immunoSEQ multiplex PCR; in TCRdb, only in-frame clones are kept and a portion is missing. Among some 170,000 clones listed, around four fifths were seen once. Sequences were obtained from PBMCs. Every receptor here comes from a girl aged 2-10 years in good health and CMV-seropositive. Each CDR3 is given with its conserved first and last residue. The order of the fields is CDR3 DNA, CDR3 protein, J gene, D gene, clone size, CDR3 length, V gene. D genes are given only for firm matches. Where a row states a size, it is once, few, many or the class of an expanded clone; other rows omit it.

TGCGCCAGCAGCCAAGATGGAGGGTCCGAGCAGTACTTC CASSQDGGSEQYF TRBJ2-7 . . 13 TRBV4-1
TGTGCCAGCAGCGTAGCAACTAGCGAAGAGACCCAGTACTTC CASSVATSEETQYF TRBJ2-5 TRBD2 . 14 TRBV9
TGTGCCAGCAGTCAGGGGGCATGGAACACCGGGGAGCTGTTTTTT CASSQGAWNTGELFF TRBJ2-2 TRBD1 . 15 TRBV27
TGTGCCAGCAGTTATTCTACAGGTTTCTCCTACAATGAGCAGTTCTTC CASSYSTGFSYNEQFF TRBJ2-1 . . 16 TRBV6-9
TGTGCCAGCAGCGTAGGTCTAGGCCCTTACGAGCAGTACTTC CASSVGLGPYEQYF TRBJ2-7 . . 14 TRBV9
TGTGCCAGCAGCTACCTATCGACTGGAATTAAGACCCAGTACTTC CASSYLSTGIKTQYF TRBJ2-5 . . 15 TRBV5-6
TGCAGCGTTCGACCGGCCCCTAGTTCACCCCTCCACTTT CSVRPAPSSPLHF TRBJ1-6 . . 13 TRBV29-1
TGTGCCTGGAGTGAAGGGGGCCATTCACCCCTCCACTTT CAWSEGGHSPLHF TRBJ1-6 TRBD1 . 13 TRBV30
TGTGCCAGCAGCTTGTACAGAGATAGCAATCAGCCCCAGCATTTT CASSLYRDSNQPQHF TRBJ1-5 . . 15 TRBV5-6
TGTGCCAGCTCACCACAGGGGACTGAAGCTTTCTTT CASSPQGTEAFF TRBJ1-1 . . 12 TRBV18
TGTGCCAGCAGTGAACGAGGGGGATATGAAGATACGCAGTATTTT CASSERGGYEDTQYF TRBJ2-3 . . 15 TRBV2
TGTGCCTGGACCCTGTCGGGACAGGGTTTTCAGCCCCAGCATTTT CAWTLSGQGFQPQHF TRBJ1-5 TRBD1 . 15 TRBV30
TGTGCCTGGAGTGTCGGGACAGGGTCCTACGAGCAGTACTTC CAWSVGTGSYEQYF TRBJ2-7 TRBD1 once 14 TRBV30
TGTGCCAGCAGTATCTCCGGGACAAGCAGATACGAGCAGTACTTC CASSISGTSRYEQYF TRBJ2-7 . . 15 TRBV2
TGTGCCAGCAACCCCAATTCGGTATTTAACTATGGCTACACCTTC CASNPNSVFNYGYTF TRBJ1-2 . once 15 TRBV28
TGTGCCAGCAGCATTTCTAGCGAGTCCTACGAGCAGTACTTC CASSISSESYEQYF TRBJ2-7 . . 14 TRBV6-5
TGTGCCAGCAGCTTGAGCGGGAGTAGATACAATGAGCAGTTCTTC CASSLSGSRYNEQFF TRBJ2-1 TRBD2 . 15 TRBV7-2
TGTGCCAGCAGTGACCGACTAGCGGGCGCCTACGAGCAGTACTTC CASSDRLAGAYEQYF TRBJ2-7 TRBD2 . 15 TRBV6-1
TGTGCCTGGGCAGAGGAGGCAGATACGCAGTATTTT CAWAEEADTQYF TRBJ2-3 . few 12 TRBV30
TGCAGCGTTTTGCGGACAGTTAACACTGAAGCTTTCTTT CSVLRTVNTEAFF TRBJ1-1 . few 13 TRBV29-1
TGTGCCTGGAGTGTACTAGCGGGAGGGCCCAACGAGCAGTACTTC CAWSVLAGGPNEQYF TRBJ2-7 TRBD2 . 15 TRBV30
TGTGCCAGCAGTGAAGATGCGACTAGGATTATAACCGGGGAGCTGTTTTTT CASSEDATRIITGELFF TRBJ2-2 . few 17 TRBV2
TGTGCCAGCTCACCCCTCTGGACGGCGGGAGGAGGAGAGCAGTACTTC CASSPLWTAGGGEQYF TRBJ2-7 TRBD2 . 16 TRBV18
TGTGCCAGCAGCCGACTAGCGGGAGGTAATAATGAGCAGTTCTTC CASSRLAGGNNEQFF TRBJ2-1 TRBD2 . 15 TRBV6-4
TGTGCCAGCAGCCTCACTAGCGGGAACACCGGGGAGCTGTTTTTT CASSLTSGNTGELFF TRBJ2-2 TRBD2 . 15 TRBV11-3
TGTGCCAGCAAACTAGCGGGAGGAGACATTCAGTACTTC CASKLAGGDIQYF TRBJ2-4 TRBD2 . 13 TRBV2
TGTGCCAGTAGTATAGGTAGCGGGAGCTACGAGCAGTACTTC CASSIGSGSYEQYF TRBJ2-7 TRBD2 . 14 TRBV19
TGTGCCAGCAGTCGACTAGCGGGAGACAATGAGCAGTTCTTC CASSRLAGDNEQFF TRBJ2-1 TRBD2 . 14 TRBV6-1
TGTGCCTGGGGACAGCAAGAGACCCAGTACTTC CAWGQQETQYF TRBJ2-5 . . 11 TRBV30
TGCGCCAGCAGCTTAAGGGGTTCCGAGAGGGAGACCCAGTACTTC CASSLRGSERETQYF TRBJ2-5 . . 15 TRBV5-1
TGTGCCAGCAGTGAGGCACAGACCGGGGAGCTGTTTTTT CASSEAQTGELFF TRBJ2-2 . . 13 TRBV6-4
TGTGCCAGCTCATCCGGGTCCCTGGAGACCCAGTACTTC CASSSGSLETQYF TRBJ2-5 . . 13 TRBV18
TGTGCCAGCAGCCCCCTAGCCAAAAACATTCAGTACTTC CASSPLAKNIQYF TRBJ2-4 . . 13 TRBV7-8
TGCAGCGCCCGCTACAGCAGCAATCAGCCCCAGCATTTT CSARYSSNQPQHF TRBJ1-5 . . 13 TRBV29-1
TGTGCCAGCAGGCGGGGGGGGAACTCCTACGAGCAGTACTTC CASRRGGNSYEQYF TRBJ2-7 TRBD2 . 14 TRBV13
TGTGCCTGGAGTCTGTTCGGGAGGGGCGGACAAGAGACCCAGTACTTC CAWSLFGRGGQETQYF TRBJ2-5 TRBD2 once 16 TRBV30
TGTGCCAGCAGCTTTGAGTACGAGCAGTACTTC CASSFEYEQYF TRBJ2-7 . once 11 TRBV5-4
TGTGCCAGTAGTACTCCCGACAGAGCCTACGAGCAGTACTTC CASSTPDRAYEQYF TRBJ2-7 . . 14 TRBV19
TGTGCCAGCAGTTTGGGGACAGGGGGCCGTGGAAACACCATATATTTT CASSLGTGGRGNTIYF TRBJ1-3 TRBD1 . 16 TRBV27
TGCGCCAGCAGCTTCAGGGGTGTCATAACTGGCTACACCTTC CASSFRGVITGYTF TRBJ1-2 . . 14 TRBV5-1
TGTGCCAGCAGGAGGACAGAAACTAATGAAAAACTGTTTTTT CASRRTETNEKLFF TRBJ1-4 . few 14 TRBV6-1
TGTGCCAGCAGCCCACCGGACAGCCAAGAGACCCAGTACTTC CASSPPDSQETQYF TRBJ2-5 . few 14 TRBV9
TGTGCCAGCAGCGCCACTAGCGAACCCATTCAGTACTTC CASSATSEPIQYF TRBJ2-4 TRBD2 . 13 TRBV9
TGCGCCAGCAGCCAATTCCCTGGGACAGGGGTATGGGGAAACACCATATATTTT CASSQFPGTGVWGNTIYF TRBJ1-3 TRBD1 . 18 TRBV4-1
TGCAGCGTTGAACGCAACAGGGATACGCAGTATTTT CSVERNRDTQYF TRBJ2-3 . once 12 TRBV29-1
TGCAGTGGAGGGGGCTCTGAGAACACTGAAGCTTTCTTT CSGGGSENTEAFF TRBJ1-1 TRBD1 . 13 TRBV29-1
TGTGCCAGCAGCTTAGGAGGGGCGGGGACCGGGGAGCTGTTTTTT CASSLGGAGTGELFF TRBJ2-2 . . 15 TRBV5-6
TGCGCCAGCAGCCAACAAAAGGGGTACGAGGATACGCAGTATTTT CASSQQKGYEDTQYF TRBJ2-3 . . 15 TRBV4-1
TGCGCCAGCAGCTTGGTGGCTAGCGGGACGTACAATGAGCAGTTCTTC CASSLVASGTYNEQFF TRBJ2-1 TRBD2 . 16 TRBV5-1
TGTGCCAGCAGTGGTAGGGGGACCGGCAATCAGCCCCAGCATTTT CASSGRGTGNQPQHF TRBJ1-5 . . 15 TRBV28
TGTGCCAGCAAGGGGAGCGGGAGCGCCGCAGATACGCAGTATTTT CASKGSGSAADTQYF TRBJ2-3 TRBD2 . 15 TRBV2
TGTGCCAGCAGCCTTACAGGGTCGGGGAGCACTGAAGCTTTCTTT CASSLTGSGSTEAFF TRBJ1-1 . few 15 TRBV7-3
TGTGCCAGCAGGCCGGGAAGTAGCCCCTACGAGCAGTACTTC CASRPGSSPYEQYF TRBJ2-7 . . 14 TRBV5-4
TGTGCCAGCACCACGCCGGGACAGGACTCCTACGAGCAGTACTTC CASTTPGQDSYEQYF TRBJ2-7 TRBD1 . 15 TRBV28